Listed here is a single T cell receptor (beta chain). This receptor's antigen is unknown. No base quality information exists; no much larger clone differs at one position. Reading from cysteine to phenylalanine, the CDR3 counts 16 amino acids. The only DNA kept is the CDR3, 48 bases in frame from the first base. CDR1 and CDR2 were assigned from the germline V gene as MDHEN and SYDVKM. V is clipped by 1 base and J by 2 bases, and the sequence between their germline boundaries is 14 bases long. The data were obtained in a study of blood T cell repertoires in COVID-19 (TCRdb year 2020). Regarding the study in general: The collaborator samples originated in the United States, Italy and Spain and spanned the acute and convalescent phases of COVID-19. Samples were obtained from the ongoing ImmuneRACE study (first 160 participants) and from 1,254 subjects provided by 6 global collaborators. The material from the prospective study consisted of cDNA or gDNA derived from T cells, B-cell-depleted T cells, or PBMCs. Nearly every sample came with metadata listing a de-identified subject ID, COVID-19 status, age in years and sex. The repertoires were made available in a free public database intended to serve as a resource for research on the immune response to SARS-CoV-2. Where available, HLA class I and class II types were taken from metadata supplied by the sample provider and were not determined by assay-based typing. Subjects who had been exposed to COVID-19, were actively infected with it, or had recovered from it provided the deeply sampled blood TCRbeta repertoires that made up the dataset.

What the work shows at the level of the full study, not this receptor alone: The amount of clinical and demographic metadata varied by source and participant and was provided uncurated.

TCRbeta CDR3 regions were amplified from genomic DNA by means of the immunoSEQ Assay, a bias-controlled multiplex PCR. The authors processed their data as follows. Within the assay, amplification of reference gene primers was used to estimate how many nucleated cells each sample contained. To quantify the absolute abundance of each unique TCRbeta CDR3 rearrangement, sequence reads were collapsed and filtered. For each sample, productive Simpson clonality was calculated as the square root of Simpson's diversity index across productive rearrangements. TCRdb's version of the immuneACCESS table is confined to in-frame rearrangements and falls short of the full clone set. An unresolved V gene accounts for under half of the shortfall where checked; the remainder is of unknown origin. The DNA was the basis for D and trimming; V, J and clone size are from that table. Present in this sample are some 170,000 clones, about 80% of which were seen just once. The biggest ten clones account for less than 20% of the sample.

Each collaborating institution followed its own protocols to collect whole blood in K2EDTA tubes. For TCRbeta analysis, collaborators shipped samples in one of three forms: frozen whole blood, isolated PBMCs, or DNA extracted from either of those sample types. This clonotype was obtained from a woman of 80 years or more with acute or convalescent COVID-19. The sequencing sample was made of peripheral blood. The chain couples TRBV28 to TRBJ2-5, with the D gene too uncertain to name. The CDR3 has the sequence CASSLFLLSTQETQYF. The DNA is TGTGCCAGCAGTTTATTTCTTTTGAGTACTCAAGAGACCCAGTACTTC.